The 13 T cell receptor beta chains reported below all come from one sample, sequenced in a study of blood T cell repertoires in COVID-19. TCRdb keeps only in-frame clones here, not all; method: immunoSEQ multiplex PCR. The sample records some 190,000 clones, around 90% being singletons. Material for sequencing was peripheral blood. The receptors here all came from a man aged 18 to 30 with active or convalescent COVID-19.

The chain is built from TRBV4-2 and TRBJ2-1; TRBD2 aligns across 9 bases. This CDR3 comprises 14 residues. Germline CDR1 reads LGHNA; CDR2 reads YNFKEQ. J gave up 7 bases and V 2 bases, and 3 bases lay outside the gene matches. In nucleotides, the CDR3 is TGTGCCAGCAGCCAAAGCGGGAGGTTGAATGAGCAGTTCTTC. It translates to CASSQSGRLNEQFF.

This clone has a handful of counts. This chain connects TRBV5-6 to TRBJ2-7; D is perhaps TRBD1 (6 bases). Germline V gene lookup returns CDR1 SGHDT and CDR2 YYEEEE. The V end was cut by 0 bases, the J end by 7 bases, with 11 bases between. The CDR3 consists of 13 residues. The CDR3: CASSLVGTGEQYF. In DNA, the CDR3 is TGTGCCAGCAGCTTGGTGGGCACAGGGGAGCAGTACTTC.

V is TRBV5-5 and J is TRBJ2-5; a weak D match, TRBD1 (7 bases). V was pared by 1 base and J by 1 base, with 11 bases between. This CDR3 spans 15 amino acids. The germline V gene encodes CDR1 SGHKS and CDR2 YYEKEE (reference sequence). CDR3 coding DNA: TGTGCCAGCAGCTTGTCCAGGGGGGTCCAAGAGACCCAGTACTTC. Its protein product is CASSLSRGVQETQYF.

The rearrangement uses TRBV5-4 and TRBJ1-1; the match to TRBD1 covers 7 bases. The V and J ends lost 1 base and 0 bases, in that order; junction bases with no gene match: 0. CDR1 is SGHNT and CDR2 is YYREEE in the germline V gene (reference sequence). There are 14 residues in the CDR3. In DNA form, the CDR3 reads TGTGCCAGCAGCTTGACAGGGGTGAACACTGAAGCTTTCTTT. Residues: CASSLTGVNTEAFF.

The chain joins TRBV7-6 to TRBJ1-2; no firm D call. CDR3 length: 13 amino acids. Germline assignment: CDR1 SGHVS and CDR2 FNYEAQ. V was clipped by 5 bases and J by 4 bases, with 11 bases between them. The CDR3, as DNA: TGTGCCAGCAGCCCAACCCCAGGCTATGGCTACACCTTC. The encoded protein is CASSPTPGYGYTF.

The genes are TRBV30 and TRBJ2-3, with a possible D match to TRBD1 (6 bases). The CDR3 contains 12 residues. Germline CDR1 and CDR2: GTSNPN and SVGIG (reference sequence). V was trimmed by 5 bases and J by 2 bases, leaving 8 bases between them. This chain's CDR3 is CAWSGDTDTQYF. The DNA for the CDR3 is TGTGCCTGGTCAGGGGACACAGATACGCAGTATTTT.

The rearrangement uses TRBV6-5 and TRBJ1-2, with a weak D call TRBD1 (5 bases). Germline V gives CDR1 MNHEY, CDR2 SVGAGI. The CDR3 is made up of 14 amino acids. The V end lost 0 bases, the J end lost 4 bases, and 9 bases lay between the germline ends. The CDR3 region has the DNA TGTGCCAGCAGTTACTCGATTCAGGGCTATGGCTACACCTTC. It specifies CASSYSIQGYGYTF.

The rearrangement uses TRBV28 and TRBJ1-2; 8 bases are shared with TRBD1. CDR1 is MDHEN, CDR2 SYDVKM, per germline. Unmatched junction bases numbered 3, after V lost 6 bases and J lost 3 bases. The CDR3 runs to 13 residues. The chain's CDR3 is CASSLTGDYGYTF. In DNA form, the CDR3 reads TGTGCCAGCAGCCTGACAGGGGACTATGGCTACACCTTC.

This clone came up once. The rearrangement uses TRBV3-1 (or the pseudogene TRBV3-2) and TRBJ1-2, with TRBD1 as a possible D gene (5 bases). Trimming took 3 bases from V and 4 from J, leaving 21 bases between them. CDR3 length: 17 amino acids. Germline-derived CDR1 and CDR2 are LGHDT and YNNKEL (reference sequence). CDR3 region: CASSQMGSEEGLYGYTF. CDR3 nucleotides: TGTGCCAGCAGCCAGATGGGTTCGGAGGAGGGGCTCTATGGCTACACCTTC.

The J gene is TRBJ1-5, the V gene TRBV27; no clear D. This CDR3 has 13 residues. Germline V gene lookup returns CDR1 MNHEY and CDR2 SMNVEV (reference sequence). The ends were cut back, 2 bases at V and 6 bases at J, with 8 bases in the middle. The CDR3 loop reads CASSLQVGQPQHF. The CDR3 nucleotides are TGTGCCAGCAGTTTACAGGTCGGTCAGCCCCAGCATTTT.

The V and J genes are TRBV7-9 and TRBJ2-3; D may be TRBD1 (6 bases). The V and J ends lost 5 bases and 2 bases respectively, with 14 bases between them. CDR3 length: 15 residues. CDR1 and CDR2 (germline): SEHNR, FQNEAQ (reference sequence). Here the CDR3 reads CASSLRDTSTDTQYF. Written as DNA, the CDR3 is TGTGCCAGCAGCCTCCGGGACACTTCCACAGATACGCAGTATTTT. The full variable domain, in which reference TRBV7-9 and TRBJ2-3 provide the parts outside the CDR3, is DTGVSQNPRHKITKRGQNVTFRCDPISEHNRLYWYRQTLGQGPEFLTYFQNEAQLEKSRLLSDRFSAERPKGSFSTLEIQRTEQGDSAMYLCASSLRDTSTDTQYFGPGTRLTVL.

The V and J genes are TRBV19 and TRBJ1-2; 8 nucleotides agree with TRBD1. The CDR3 consists of 14 residues. From germline, CDR1 is LNHDA and CDR2 SQIVND (reference sequence). The V and J ends lost 6 bases and 1 base, in that order; junction bases with no gene match: 4. The CDR3 spells CASRPTGGNYGYTF. In DNA, the CDR3 is TGTGCCAGTAGGCCCACAGGGGGTAACTATGGCTACACCTTC.

On this clone: Additional DNA sequences in this sample encode the identical CDR3. The chain joins TRBV27 to TRBJ2-1; TRBD2 aligns across 12 bases. Trimming took 5 bases from V and 4 from J; bases not matched to a gene: 6. There are 16 residues in the CDR3. Germline CDR1 MNHEY, CDR2 SMNVEV (reference sequence). In DNA, the CDR3 is TGTGCCAGCAGTCTCCTAGCGGGAGGGCCGTACAATGAGCAGTTCTTC. This translates into CASSLLAGGPYNEQFF.